This T cell receptor beta chain was sequenced during a study of shared clonotypes between healthy human individuals. Assay: immunoSEQ multiplex PCR; the TCRdb copy retains only in-frame clones and omits some. The data show about 680,000 clones, around four fifths seen once. The table lists this clone with a few counts. The antigen remains undetermined. In the same sample, other DNA sequences code for this CDR3. Regarding the study as a whole: What limited the represented genetic and exposure-history diversity was the small number of donors. The authors sampled blood alone, and tissue repertoires likely differ. Incomplete sequencing of sorted subsets was indicated by rarefaction despite large depth. All-four-donor shared clonotypes had higher generation probabilities than non-shared clonotypes did.

The CDR3 extends over 15 amino acids. Trimming cost V 0 bases and J 2 bases, with 11 bases left between them. Germline CDR1 reads SEHNR; CDR2 reads FQNEAQ (reference sequence). The chain uses TRBV7-9 and TRBJ2-7, with D perhaps matching TRBD2 (6 bases). This clonotype was sampled from a woman in her 30s in good health. Sequences were obtained from memory CD4+ T cells sorted from blood. Specified subset: CD45RA-negative fraction. CDR3 DNA sequence: TGTGCCAGCAGCTTAGCGTCGGGGGTCACCTACGAGCAGTACTTC. It yields the protein CASSLASGVTYEQYF.